These T cell receptor beta chains were read from a single sample in a study of T cells after somatic rescue of genetic block. The repertoire was sequenced with immunoSEQ multiplex PCR; TCRdb's copy has only in-frame clones and lacks some. The sample holds 67,000 or so clones, more than 75% seen once. Sequencing was performed on peripheral blood mononuclear cells (PBMCs). The receptors originated from a man in his thirties or forties. CDR3s include the opening cysteine and the closing phenylalanine or tryptophan. D genes are given only for firm matches. Only some rows state a clone size, as once, few, many or a class for expanded clones.

TRBJ1-4 - - TRBV7-8 TGTGCCAGCAGCTCTAGCTTGGGGACTAATGAAAAACTGTTTTTT CASSSSLGTNEKLFF
TRBJ2-3 once - TRBV7-9 TGTGCCAGCAGCTTAGGGGACCGGGGTAGCACAGATACGCAGTATTTT CASSLGDRGSTDTQYF
TRBJ2-5 - - TRBV9 TGTGCCAGCAGCCTCCGGGGGAACCAAGAGACCCAGTACTTC CASSLRGNQETQYF
TRBJ2-7 - - TRBV13 TGTGCCAGCAGCAACGGACCGTCCTACGAGCAGTACTTC CASSNGPSYEQYF
TRBJ1-2 - - TRBV28 TGTGCCAGCAGACCCAATTCATATGGCTACACCTTC CASRPNSYGYTF
TRBJ2-3 - - TRBV5-4 TGTGCCAGCAGCTTAATGGGAGCAGGCACAGATACGCAGTATTTT CASSLMGAGTDTQYF
TRBJ2-1 - TRBD1 TRBV7-2 TGTGCCAGCAGCCCGGACAGGGGGCCCTACAATGAGCAGTTCTTC CASSPDRGPYNEQFF
TRBJ1-1 few - TRBV14 TGTGCCAGCAGCCAAGTCGGCACTGAAGCTTTCTTT CASSQVGTEAFF
TRBJ1-1 - - TRBV18 TGTGCCAGCTCACCAATCGGGGCTCGGTCTGAAGCTTTCTTT CASSPIGARSEAFF
TRBJ2-1 - - TRBV11-2 TGTGCCAGTTCTGGAATGTGGTACAATGAGCAGTTCTTC CASSGMWYNEQFF
TRBJ2-3 - - TRBV9 TGTGCCAGCAGCAGGTTCGGTGCCACAGATACGCAGTATTTT CASSRFGATDTQYF
TRBJ2-1 - - TRBV11-2 TGTGCCAGCAGCATAAGCGGACCCTACAATGAGCAGTTCTTC CASSISGPYNEQFF
TRBJ1-5 once - TRBV27 TGTGCCAGCAGTGAGTGGGGGGGACCGGGACTCAATAATCAGCCCCAGCATTTT CASSEWGGPGLNNQPQHF
TRBJ1-2 - TRBD1 TRBV5-5 TGTGCCAGCAGACCCGGGACAGGGGGCGACGGCTACACCTTC CASRPGTGGDGYTF
TRBJ2-7 - - TRBV15 TGTGCCACCAGCAGAGAAGCAGGGTACGAGCAGTACTTC CATSREAGYEQYF
TRBJ1-1 - - TRBV28 TGTGCCAGCAGCCCTAGGGGGGGGCCGAGCACTGAAGCTTTCTTT CASSPRGGPSTEAFF
TRBJ2-5 - TRBD2 TRBV30 TGTGCCTGGAGGGAGCGGGGGGCCCAAGAGACCCAGTACTTC CAWRERGAQETQYF
TRBJ2-2 - - TRBV27 TGTGCCAGCAGGGGAATAGGGAAGACCGGGGAGCTGTTTTTT CASRGIGKTGELFF
TRBJ2-2 - - TRBV14 TGTGCCAGCAGCCAGAGGTACACCGGGGAGCTGTTTTTT CASSQRYTGELFF
TRBJ1-5 - TRBD1 TRBV2 TGTGCCAGCAGTTTAACAGGGGACGGGAATCAGCCCCAGCATTTT CASSLTGDGNQPQHF
TRBJ2-1 - - TRBV7-7 TGTGCTAGCAGCTTAGGGGATTACAATGAGCAGTTCTTC CASSLGDYNEQFF
TRBJ1-1 - - TRBV6-5 TGTGCCAGCAGTCCCCGTCTGGAGGCCACTGAAGCTTTCTTT CASSPRLEATEAFF
TRBJ2-6 - TRBD2 TRBV4-1 TGCGCCAGCAGCCAAGTTTTAGCGGGAGGGCCCGGGGACTCTGGGGCCAACGTCCTGACTTTC CASSQVLAGGPGDSGANVLTF
TRBJ1-2 - TRBD1 TRBV6-5 TGTGCCAGCAGATTACAGGGGAGCTATGGCTACACCTTC CASRLQGSYGYTF
TRBJ2-3 - TRBD2 TRBV7-6 TGTGCCAGCAGCCTGTCGACTAGCGGGGGCGCCCCCTATACGCAGTATTTT CASSLSTSGGAPYTQYF
TRBJ1-5 - - TRBV28 TGTGCCAGCAGTGGGGGGGACCTCTCGTCCCAGCATTTT CASSGGDLSSQHF
TRBJ2-2 - - TRBV27 TGTGCCAGCAGTTTCTCCCATAACACCGGGGAGCTGTTTTTT CASSFSHNTGELFF
TRBJ2-5 - - TRBV5-1 TGCGCCAGCAGCCTTGGACCCGCGGGAAAACAAGAGACCCAGTACTTC CASSLGPAGKQETQYF
TRBJ2-1 - - TRBV2 TGTGCCAGCTCCCGAGGACGTGAGCAGTTCTTC CASSRGREQFF
TRBJ1-5 - - TRBV23-1 TGCGCCAGCAGTCACAGGACACTTAGCAATCAGCCCCAGCATTTT CASSHRTLSNQPQHF
TRBJ2-7 - TRBD2 TRBV28 TGTGCCAGCAGCCCCGAGACTAGCGGGGTATACGAGCAGTACTTC CASSPETSGVYEQYF
TRBJ2-4 - - TRBV9 TGTGCCAGCAGCGTAGGAGGGTCTCTAGCCAAAAACATTCAGTACTTC CASSVGGSLAKNIQYF
TRBJ1-5 - - TRBV6-4 TGTGCCAGCAGCCCCGATACTAGCAATCAGCCCCAGCATTTT CASSPDTSNQPQHF
TRBJ2-1 - - TRBV4-1 TGCGCCAGCAGCCAGGCGAAGACTAACAATGAGCAGTTCTTC CASSQAKTNNEQFF
TRBJ2-7 - TRBD1 TRBV7-9 TGTGCCAGCAGCTTTCAAGACAGGGCCTACGAGCAGTACTTC CASSFQDRAYEQYF
TRBJ2-4 - - TRBV14 TGTGCCAGCAGCCACCTAGCGTCCAAAAACATTCAGTACTTC CASSHLASKNIQYF
TRBJ2-1 - TRBD2 TRBV7-9 TGTGCCAGCAGCCAGATGGCTCTAGCGGACAATGAGCAGTTCTTC CASSQMALADNEQFF
TRBJ2-7 - TRBD2 TRBV19 TGTGCCAGTAGTATCGGGACTAGGGGCTACGAGCAGTACTTC CASSIGTRGYEQYF
TRBJ1-1 few - TRBV29-1 TGCAGCGTTGGTCCGGGGGCAGGGGCTTTCTTT CSVGPGAGAFF
TRBJ2-7 - - TRBV7-9 TGTGCCAGCAGCTTATTGGTCGGGAGAGTCAGCGACGAGCAGTACTTC CASSLLVGRVSDEQYF
TRBJ2-3 - TRBD2 TRBV5-4 TGTGCCAGCAGCCGCGTCAGCGGGACGGGTGATACGCAGTATTTT CASSRVSGTGDTQYF
TRBJ2-2 - - TRBV7-9 TGTGCCAGCAGCGGGGACGGGGAGAACACCGGGGAGCTGTTTTTT CASSGDGENTGELFF
TRBJ2-5 - TRBD2 TRBV4-3 TGCGCCAGCAGCCGAGGACTAGCGGGAATGGAGACCCAGTACTTC CASSRGLAGMETQYF
TRBJ1-3 - - TRBV6-6 TGTGCCAGCAGTTACGCGCCAAGGAGGGGAAACACCATATATTTT CASSYAPRRGNTIYF
TRBJ1-2 - TRBD1 TRBV4-1 TGCGCCAGCAGCCAAGGACAGGGGGCCGGCTATGGCTACACCTTC CASSQGQGAGYGYTF
TRBJ1-2 - TRBD1 TRBV6-6 TGTGCCAGCAGTATGGGACAGGGGATCCGTGGCTACACCTTC CASSMGQGIRGYTF
TRBJ2-5 few - TRBV27 TGTGCCAGCAGTTTATTAGGAGAAGAGACCCAGTACTTC CASSLLGEETQYF
TRBJ2-3 - TRBD2 TRBV27 TGTGCCAGCAGTCAAAGACTAGCCACAGATACGCAGTATTTT CASSQRLATDTQYF
TRBJ2-1 - TRBD2 TRBV7-2 TGTGCCAGCAGCTTAGCGGCTAGCGGTTATGAGCAGTTCTTC CASSLAASGYEQFF
TRBJ2-1 - - TRBV6-5 TGTGCCAGCAGCTACCGGGGGACTGAGGAGCAGTTCTTC CASSYRGTEEQFF
TRBJ2-3 - - TRBV6-6 TGTGCCAGCAGTTACGGGGACTTTAGCACAGATACGCAGTATTTT CASSYGDFSTDTQYF
TRBJ2-1 - - TRBV6-5 TGTGCCAGCAGCCCCCCCGGGGGCCGCGAGCAGTTCTTC CASSPPGGREQFF
TRBJ1-1 - - TRBV19 TGTGCCAGTAGCCGGCGACAGGATATGAACACTGAAGCTTTCTTT CASSRRQDMNTEAFF
TRBJ1-4 - - TRBV18 TGTGCCAGCTCACGTGGACAGCTGAATGAAAAACTGTTTTTT CASSRGQLNEKLFF